The text below deals with one T cell receptor beta chain. Antigen specificity is unknown. This record belongs to a study of identical twins. A universal primer site was incorporated via template switching, and the cDNA contained unique molecular identifiers. Each CDR3 protein is one row after TCRdb ran MiXCR on the 5' RACE reads. Seen here are 150,000 or so distinct CDR3 sequences, around 3.5% observed once, and the top ten hold more than 6.5%. General observations from the study: Part of the zero-insertion signal could reflect confounding by invariant MAIT and iNKT cells.

With no exceptions, donors were healthy Caucasians. V gave up 4 bases and J gave up 0 bases, with 15 bases separating them. The germline CDR1 and CDR2 sequences are MGHRA and YSYEKL. There are 16 residues in the CDR3. The source material was memory T cells sorted from blood. The V gene is TRBV4-1, the J gene TRBJ1-1; D is uncertain. The receptor comes from a man in his late teens or twenties in good health. In nucleotides, the CDR3 is TGCGCCAGCAGCCTCGCCCGCCTCGGCATGAACACTGAAGCTTTCTTT. It translates to CASSLARLGMNTEAFF.